These T cell receptor beta chains were read from a single sample in a study of control samples from healthy donors and cancer patients. Sequenced by immunoSEQ multiplex PCR; TCRdb stores in-frame clones only, minus some. The sample carries 150,000 to 200,000 clones, roughly 89% recorded once. The sequenced material came from blood. These receptor sequences come from a woman in her 30s in good health. The CDR3 runs from the conserved cysteine through the conserved F or W. A D gene is named only where the DNA matches it firmly. Part of the rows lack a size; the others show once, few, many or a class for expanded clones.

d_gene,v_gene,abundance,j_gene,CDR3aa,CDR3nt
TRBD1,TRBV2,.,TRBJ2-5,CASSGQGAGQETQYF,TGTGCCAGCAGTGGACAGGGGGCCGGTCAAGAGACCCAGTACTTC
TRBD1,TRBV12-3/TRBV12-4,once,TRBJ1-1,CASSTGGSTEAFF,TGTGCCAGCAGTACAGGGGGCTCCACTGAAGCTTTCTTT
.,TRBV6-5,.,TRBJ2-2,CASRGTPGTGELFF,TGTGCCAGCAGAGGGACACCGGGCACCGGGGAGCTGTTTTTT
TRBD2,TRBV30,.,TRBJ2-1,CASLAGGYNEQFF,TGTGCCTCCCTAGCGGGAGGCTACAATGAGCAGTTCTTC
.,TRBV30,once,TRBJ1-1,CAWSSGANTEAFF,TGTGCCTGGAGTTCAGGGGCGAACACTGAAGCTTTCTTT
.,TRBV18,.,TRBJ1-2,CASSPSGEGYGYTF,TGTGCCAGCTCACCTTCAGGGGAGGGCTATGGCTACACCTTC
.,TRBV3-1/TRBV3-2,.,TRBJ2-1,CASSQEGTPNYNEQFF,TGTGCCAGCAGCCAAGAGGGGACCCCAAACTACAATGAGCAGTTCTTC
.,TRBV7-6,.,TRBJ1-1,CASSLGEGNTEAFF,TGTGCCAGCAGCTTAGGGGAGGGGAACACTGAAGCTTTCTTT
TRBD2,TRBV4-2,.,TRBJ2-7,CASSQALADSSYEQYF,TGTGCCAGCAGCCAAGCGCTAGCGGATAGCTCCTACGAGCAGTACTTC
.,TRBV3-1/TRBV3-2,.,TRBJ1-2,CASSQGTAGSTF,TGTGCCAGCAGCCAAGGGACAGCGGGGTCCACCTTC
.,TRBV7-2,.,TRBJ1-6,CASSFGGVGSPLHF,TGTGCCAGCAGCTTTGGGGGGGTCGGGTCACCCCTCCACTTT
TRBD2,TRBV7-8,.,TRBJ2-1,CASSFRDYSYNEQFF,TGTGCCAGCAGCTTCCGGGACTACTCCTACAATGAGCAGTTCTTC
TRBD1,TRBV19,.,TRBJ1-1,CASSRPGQSTEAFF,TGTGCCAGTAGTAGACCGGGACAGAGCACTGAAGCTTTCTTT